One sample yielded the 32 T cell receptor beta chains listed below, sequenced in a study of blood T cell repertoires in COVID-19. Using immunoSEQ multiplex PCR, the repertoire was profiled, and TCRdb retains in-frame clones only, with some absent. Here the sample spans around 65,000 clones, about 81% being singletons. Sample: peripheral blood. Receptors were obtained from a human donor in a cohort sampled during active COVID-19.

The chain carries TRBV19 and TRBJ1-2, with 7 bases matching TRBD1. V was clipped by 5 bases and J by 3 bases; unmatched bases: 9. The CDR3 contains 15 residues. Germline CDR1 is LNHDA and CDR2 is SQIVND (reference sequence). The CDR3, as DNA: TGTGCCAGTAGTTCCATTCGGACAGGTTACTATGGCTACACCTTC. Translated, it gives CASSSIRTGYYGYTF.

The V and J genes are TRBV7-6 and TRBJ1-6; 8 positions match TRBD1. CDR1 is SGHVS, CDR2 FNYEAQ, per germline. This CDR3 comprises 15 residues. Unmatched junction bases numbered 2, after V lost 0 bases and J lost 7 bases. The CDR3: CASSLAGTGNSPLHF. The CDR3, as DNA: TGTGCCAGCAGCTTAGCTGGGACAGGCAATTCACCCCTCCACTTT.

The chain joins TRBV2 to TRBJ2-7; D may be TRBD1 (5 bases). CDR1 SNHLY and CDR2 FYNNEI come from the germline V gene. Trimming shortened V by 2 bases and J by 0 bases, and 8 bases separated the two germline ends. CDR3 length: 14 amino acids. The CDR3 nucleotides are TGTGCCAGCAGTGAAAGGGGCCGCTCCTACGAGCAGTACGTC. It translates to CASSERGRSYEQYV.

The V gene is TRBV18, the J gene TRBJ1-2; 7 nucleotides align to TRBD1. The CDR3 is 13 residues long. Trimming removed 5 bases from V and 4 bases from J; junction bases left unmatched: 4. Per germline, CDR1 KGHSH and CDR2 LQKENI. Here the CDR3 reads CASSEGTAYGYTF. The CDR3 DNA follows: TGTGCCAGCTCAGAAGGGACAGCCTATGGCTACACCTTC.

This sequence joins TRBV12-3 or TRBV12-4 and TRBJ2-5, with D maybe TRBD1 (5 bases). V lost 6 bases and J 3 bases, leaving 11 bases between the germline ends. The CDR3 contains 13 residues. The CDR3 sequence: CASSRLREETQYF. CDR3 DNA sequence: TGTGCCAGCAGCCGACTCAGGGAAGAGACCCAGTACTTC.

This rearrangement joins TRBV4-1 to TRBJ2-3; D possibly corresponds to TRBD1 (6 bases). From germline, CDR1 is MGHRA and CDR2 YSYEKL. The CDR3 spans 14 residues. Trimming cost V 4 bases and J 1 base, with 9 bases left between them. The CDR3 DNA is TGCGCCAGCAGCCGAGGACAGCGCACAGATACGCAGTATTTT. It specifies CASSRGQRTDTQYF.

The chain is built from TRBV3-1 (or the pseudogene TRBV3-2) and TRBJ1-2; 8 nucleotides align to TRBD1. This CDR3 spans 14 amino acids. Germline CDR1 LGHDT, CDR2 YNNKEL (reference sequence). V dropped 1 base and J dropped 5; count of bases not matched to a gene: 3. CDR3 DNA sequence: TGTGCCAGCAGCCAAGCAGGGGGCACGTATGGCTACACCTTC. This gives the protein CASSQAGGTYGYTF.

V usage is TRBV18 and J usage is TRBJ2-7; 10 bases fit TRBD2. There are 15 residues in the CDR3. CDR1 is KGHSH, CDR2 LQKENI, per germline. Trimming cost V 5 bases and J 4 bases; bases outside gene matches: 8. The DNA for the CDR3 is TGTGCCAGCTCAACTCTAGCGGGGGTTTGGTACGAGCAGTACTTC. This codes for CASSTLAGVWYEQYF.

CDR3 sequence: CASSTSGGRIMNTEAFF. The CDR3 nucleotides read TGTGCCAGCAGCACCTCCGGGGGACGGATCATGAACACTGAAGCTTTCTTT. J is TRBJ1-1 and V is TRBV7-8; weak D call: TRBD1 (5 bases). Trimming removed 5 bases at V and 0 bases at J, with 19 bases between. In germline, CDR1 is SGHVS, CDR2 FQNEAQ. CDR3 length: 17 amino acids.

The chain recombines TRBV7-2 with TRBJ2-2; TRBD1 agrees at 9 bases. The CDR3 runs 16 residues. Germline V lookup: CDR1 SGHTA, CDR2 FQGNSA. J lost 7 bases, V lost 7 bases, and 13 bases had no gene match. CDR3 coding DNA: TGTGCCAGCAATGGGCCGGGACAGGGAGGGAGCGGGGAGCTGTTTTTT. Translating gives CASNGPGQGGSGELFF.

This clone came up once. This chain connects TRBV7-9 to TRBJ1-1, with D hard to call. This CDR3 is built from 12 residues. The V end lost 5 bases, the J end lost 4 bases, and 8 bases lay between the germline ends. Germline CDR1 is SEHNR and CDR2 is FQNEAQ (reference sequence). CDR3 sequence: CASSRVGTEAFF. The CDR3 DNA reads TGTGCCAGCAGCCGGGTGGGCACTGAAGCTTTCTTT.

This clone came up many times. The CDR3 DNA is TGTGCCAGCAGCCCTCGGACAGCCTCCTACGAGCAGTACTTC. Translation: CASSPRTASYEQYF. The rearrangement links TRBV11-2 to TRBJ2-7; TRBD1 might be the D (6 bases). Germline-derived CDR1 and CDR2 are SGHAT and FQNNGV. Trimming took 5 bases from V and 0 from J, leaving 11 bases between them. The CDR3 length is 14 residues.

This chain uses TRBV3-1 (or the pseudogene TRBV3-2) with TRBJ1-2; D might be TRBD1 (5 bases). The V gene's germline CDR1 is LGHDT and CDR2 YNNKEL (reference sequence). The V end lost 4 bases, the J end lost 1 base, and 7 bases lay between the germline ends. The CDR3 consists of 13 residues. CDR3 sequence: CASSRDYNYGYTF. For the CDR3, the DNA is TGTGCCAGCAGCCGGGACTATAACTATGGCTACACCTTC.

This clone was seen only a few times. This rearrangement joins TRBV2 to TRBJ1-4, with D maybe TRBD1 (5 bases). Germline V gene sequence: CDR1 SNHLY, CDR2 FYNNEI. Trimming took off 7 bases at V and 7 bases at J, with 19 bases between the two ends. The CDR3 contains 15 residues. CDR3 residues: CASIPLGQGGEKLFF. The CDR3 nucleotides are TGTGCCAGCATTCCGTTGGGGCAGGGAGGTGAAAAACTGTTTTTT. Full variable domain (missing parts from reference TRBV2 and TRBJ1-4): EPEVTQTPSHQVTQMGQEVILRCVPISNHLYFYWYRQILGQKVEFLVSFYNNEISEKSEIFDDQFSVERPDGSNFTLKIRSTKLEDSAMYFCASIPLGQGGEKLFFGSGTQLSVL.

This clone has ten or more counts. This chain links TRBV27 with TRBJ1-6, with TRBD1 matching over 9 bases. This CDR3 has 15 amino acids. V was pared by 3 bases and J by 8 bases, with 5 bases of the junction left unmatched. The germline gives CDR1 MNHEY, CDR2 SMNVEV (reference sequence). CDR3 nucleotides: TGTGCCAGCAGTTTGTACAGGGGGCGGGATTCACCCCTCCACTTT. It specifies CASSLYRGRDSPLHF.

This clone was recorded only once. The CDR3 DNA is TGTGCCAGCAGTGAAGCATTCGGGACCGGGGGACCGAGCTCCTATAATTCACCCCTCCACTTT. The encoded protein is CASSEAFGTGGPSSYNSPLHF. The chain combines TRBV6-1 with TRBJ1-6; a weak D match, TRBD1 (5 bases). The CDR3 consists of 21 residues. Germline CDR1 reads MNHNS; CDR2 reads SASEGT. V shed 0 bases and J shed 0 bases, with 21 bases lying between them.

The chain carries TRBV18 and TRBJ1-6; 8 bases map to TRBD1. Germline-derived CDR1 and CDR2 are KGHSH and LQKENI. Trimming cost V 3 bases and J 6 bases; bases outside gene matches: 1. The CDR3 totals 14 residues. CDR3: CASSPDRGNSPLHF. The CDR3 nucleotides are TGTGCCAGCTCACCCGACAGGGGTAATTCACCCCTCCACTTT.

The genes are TRBV14 and TRBJ1-6; 7 bases are a match to TRBD1. Germline lookup yields CDR1 SGHDN and CDR2 FVKESK. The CDR3 consists of 14 residues. After removal of 4 bases from V and 7 bases from J, the junction contained 4 bases not matched to a gene. As DNA, the CDR3 is TGTGCCAGCAGCCTGGGACAGCGAAATTCACCCCTCCACTTT. Its translation: CASSLGQRNSPLHF.

V usage is TRBV18 and J usage is TRBJ1-5; TRBD1 matches 12 bases. Germline V gene lookup returns CDR1 KGHSH and CDR2 LQKENI. Unmatched junction bases numbered 7, after V lost 2 bases and J lost 5 bases. CDR3 length: 17 residues. DNA for the CDR3: TGTGCCAGCTCACCAAAACCGGGACAGGGGGCCGATCAGCCCCAGCATTTT. It yields the protein CASSPKPGQGADQPQHF.

This clone appeared once. The chain links TRBV7-2 to TRBJ1-3; D is unresolved. Germline CDR1 reads SGHTA; CDR2 reads FQGNSA. CDR3 length: 12 amino acids. The ends were cut back, 5 bases at V and 4 bases at J, with 6 bases in the middle. The CDR3 spells CASSVQGNTIYF. CDR3 DNA: TGTGCCAGCAGCGTCCAGGGAAACACCATATATTTT.

The CDR3 coding sequence is TGTGCCAGCAGCTGGACTCAGGGGTATGGCTACACCTTC. Protein product: CASSWTQGYGYTF. This chain links TRBV7-2 with TRBJ1-2, with D possibly matching TRBD1 (6 bases). Trimming shortened V by 4 bases and J by 5 bases, and 11 bases separated the two germline ends. Per germline, CDR1 SGHTA and CDR2 FQGNSA. The CDR3 spans 13 residues.

The chain employs TRBV6-6 and TRBJ2-2; the D gene is possibly TRBD1 (6 bases). Germline lookup yields CDR1 MNHNY and CDR2 SVGAGI (reference sequence). Between the trimmed V and J ends, which lost 6 bases and 4 bases, there was a span of 15 bases. This CDR3 comprises 15 residues. The CDR3 spells CASRSRQAATGELFF. CDR3 nucleotides: TGTGCCAGCAGAAGCCGACAGGCCGCCACCGGGGAGCTGTTTTTT.

The CDR3 nucleotides are TGTGCCAGCACTCAGGACAGAGCCTACGAGCAGTACTTC. This gives the protein CASTQDRAYEQYF. V usage is TRBV6-5 and J usage is TRBJ2-7; D possibly corresponds to TRBD1 (6 bases). V was clipped by 7 bases and J by 2 bases, with 12 bases between them. The CDR3 is 13 residues long. Per germline, CDR1 MNHEY and CDR2 SVGAGI.

V usage is TRBV6-5 and J usage is TRBJ1-2; D might be TRBD1 (6 bases). This CDR3 contains 15 residues. V gave up 4 bases and J gave up 8 bases, with 20 bases separating them. Germline loops: CDR1 MNHEY, CDR2 SVGAGI. The CDR3 bases are TGTGCCAGCAGTTTTCGGGGGGCGCCGGCGAAAGGCTACACCTTC. Its protein product is CASSFRGAPAKGYTF.

The chain links TRBV19 to TRBJ2-2; 7 nucleotides align to TRBD1. In germline, CDR1 is LNHDA, CDR2 SQIVND (reference sequence). V shed 4 bases and J 10 bases; nucleotides not matched to a gene: 9. The CDR3 totals 14 residues. Here the CDR3 reads CASSTVQGFEELFF. The CDR3 DNA sequence: TGTGCCAGTAGTACCGTACAGGGGTTTGAGGAGCTGTTTTTT.

The chain links TRBV10-3 to TRBJ1-4; 9 nucleotides align to TRBD1. Per the germline V gene, CDR1 is ENHRY and CDR2 is SYGVKD. The CDR3 has 13 amino acids. V was clipped by 10 bases and J by 5 bases; unmatched bases: 5. The chain's CDR3 is CATRTGVNEKLFF. In DNA, the CDR3 is TGTGCCACCCGGACAGGGGTGAATGAAAAACTGTTTTTT.

The chain combines TRBV5-5 with TRBJ1-6, with 7 bases identical to TRBD1. Trimming cost V 4 bases and J 4 bases; bases outside gene matches: 2. CDR1 is SGHKS, CDR2 YYEKEE, per germline (reference sequence). This CDR3 has 14 residues. The CDR3 here is CASSRDSYNSPLHF. CDR3 DNA sequence: TGTGCCAGCAGCCGGGACAGTTATAATTCACCCCTCCACTTT.

The chain is built from TRBV5-1 and TRBJ1-1; D is unclear. The CDR3 spans 14 residues. V shed 1 base and J shed 1 base, with 8 bases lying between them. Germline V gene lookup returns CDR1 SGHRS and CDR2 YFSETQ. DNA for the CDR3: TGCGCCAGCAGCTTGAATCCAGGGAACACTGAAGCTTTCTTT. Its translation: CASSLNPGNTEAFF.

This chain uses TRBV2 with TRBJ1-5, with TRBD1 as a possible D gene (6 bases). V lost 6 bases to trimming and J lost 8 bases, with 17 bases between them. The CDR3 runs 14 residues. Germline V gene sequence: CDR1 SNHLY, CDR2 FYNNEI. Here the CDR3 reads CASRFGGAVEPQHF. The CDR3 coding sequence is TGTGCCAGCAGATTCGGGGGGGCCGTGGAGCCCCAGCATTTT. Full variable domain (rest looked up from reference TRBV2 and TRBJ1-5): EPEVTQTPSHQVTQMGQEVILRCVPISNHLYFYWYRQILGQKVEFLVSFYNNEISEKSEIFDDQFSVERPDGSNFTLKIRSTKLEDSAMYFCASRFGGAVEPQHFGDGTRLSIL.

The V and J genes are TRBV3-1 (or the pseudogene TRBV3-2) and TRBJ2-3; D may be TRBD1 (5 bases). The germline V gene has CDR1 LGHDT and CDR2 YNNKEL (reference sequence). This CDR3 spans 14 amino acids. The V end was cut by 1 base, the J end by 2 bases, with 7 bases between. CDR3 nucleotide sequence: TGTGCCAGCAGCCAAGTCAGGGACACAGATACGCAGTATTTT. Amino acids: CASSQVRDTDTQYF.

The chain is built from TRBV5-6 and TRBJ1-1, with 11 nucleotides matching TRBD1. CDR3 length: 18 amino acids. The V gene end was trimmed by 6 bases and the J gene end by 1 base; junction bases not matched to a gene: 14. CDR1 and CDR2 (germline): SGHDT, YYEEEE. This CDR3 reads CASTLGLGQGVKNTEAFF. The CDR3 DNA reads as TGTGCCAGCACCCTTGGTCTGGGACAGGGGGTTAAGAACACTGAAGCTTTCTTT. The full variable domain, with the rest looked up from reference TRBV5-6 and TRBJ1-1, is DAGVTQSPTHLIKTRGQQVTLRCSPKSGHDTVSWYQQALGQGPQFIFQYYEEEERQRGNFPDRFSGHQFPNYSSELNVNALLLGDSALYLCASTLGLGQGVKNTEAFFGQGTRLTVV.

This clone has a handful of counts. The J gene is TRBJ1-1, the V gene TRBV6-5; a weak D match, TRBD1 (6 bases). The CDR3 is made up of 13 amino acids. V was pared by 2 bases and J by 6 bases, with 10 bases between. CDR1 and CDR2 (germline): MNHEY, SVGAGI. Here the CDR3 DNA reads TGTGCCAGCAGTTACAGGGGGGGCGCTGAAGCTTTCTTT. Translation: CASSYRGGAEAFF.